This TCR beta chain was sequenced in a study of T cells in Graves' hyperthyroidism and ophthalmopathy. Study-wide results and limits: Also found in blood were most expanded thyroid clonotypes above 0.001.

Duration under 3 months, a NOSPECS grade of at least 4, and a Clinical Activity Score of at least 3 characterized the ophthalmopathy patients. Germline V gene sequence: CDR1 GTSNPN, CDR2 SVGIG (reference sequence). The CDR3 is 12 residues long. Trimming took 2 bases from V and 4 from J, leaving 8 bases between them. Only one count was recorded for this clonotype. As yet, its antigen is unknown. Amplified TCR beta CDR3 regions derived from RNA transcripts. When the TCR CDR3 underwent first-round RT-PCR, the HTBI primer set was used. MiXCR, applied by TCRdb to the multiplex PCR reads, yields one record per CDR3 protein. The sample holds a few hundred thousand distinct CDR3 sequences, approximately 13% seen once.

The specimen was blood. The chain has TRBV30 and TRBJ1-1, with D perhaps TRBD1 (5 bases). The sequence derives from a woman in her 40s with Graves' ophthalmopathy. CDR3 sequence: CAWSYGTTEAFF. The CDR3 nucleotides read TGTGCCTGGAGTTACGGGACCACTGAAGCTTTCTTT.